The sequence of this T cell receptor beta chain was determined in a study of beta chain features in type 1 diabetes. Blood was collected once per donor into heparin, averaging roughly 110 mL. cDNA synthesis used the whole RNA isolate, giving expressed TCRB sequences. Data came from immunoSEQ multiplex PCR; TCRdb stores just in-frame clones and leaves some out. The sample has about 160,000 clones, 7.5% to 10% seen once. Findings and limits, study-wide: VDJ junctions in type 1 diabetes patients carried more deletions and fewer insertions. In all four CD4+ subsets, TCRB CDR3 length was significantly, moderately reduced in type 1 diabetes.

The V end lost 9 bases, the J end lost 0 bases, and 13 bases lay between the germline ends. The CDR3 runs to 14 residues. The germline V gene encodes CDR1 SGHTA and CDR2 FQGNSA. This clone was detected a few times. Its specificity is unknown. This TCR was sampled from a woman younger than 35 in good health. The source material was central memory CD4+ T cells from blood. V gene TRBV7-2 combines with J gene TRBJ2-3; tentatively, D is TRBD1 (6 bases). CDR3 amino acids: CASGQRISTDTQYF. CDR3 sequence (DNA): TGTGCCAGTGGACAGCGGATTAGCACAGATACGCAGTATTTT.